Following are 21 T cell receptor beta chains from one sample sequenced in a study of cytomegalovirus exposure and HLA in healthy donors. Both 60 Vbeta primers and 13 Jbeta primers went into the PCR. Generated by immunoSEQ multiplex PCR, the TCRdb table keeps only in-frame clones and is missing some. There are roughly 130,000 clones in the sample; around 8.5% occur only once, and less than 7% lies in the top ten. Sequenced input: PBMCs. The origin of the receptors is a man aged 40-49 years in good health and CMV-seronegative.

This clone was recorded a few times. V and J are TRBV4-1 and TRBJ1-1; 7 positions agree with TRBD1. V lost 2 bases to trimming and J lost 1 base; unmatched junction nucleotides: 7. The germline gives CDR1 MGHRA, CDR2 YSYEKL. CDR3 length equals 16 residues. CDR3 nucleotides: TGCGCCAGCAGCCAAACTCCGGGACAGCGGAACACTGAAGCTTTCTTT. It encodes CASSQTPGQRNTEAFF.

This clone has just a few counts. The V and J genes are TRBV11-2 and TRBJ2-5; D is undetermined. The CDR3 runs to 15 residues. V shed 1 base and J shed 2 bases, with 11 bases lying between them. The germline V gene encodes CDR1 SGHAT and CDR2 FQNNGV. The CDR3 nucleotides read TGTGCCAGCAGCTTAGGGTTCCAGGCTCAAGAGACCCAGTACTTC. The encoded protein is CASSLGFQAQETQYF.

The chain joins TRBV5-1 to TRBJ1-1, with TRBD1 identical over 9 bases. The V and J ends lost 3 bases and 1 base, in that order; junction bases with no gene match: 4. Germline V CDR1 and CDR2: SGHRS, YFSETQ. This CDR3 comprises 15 residues. CDR3 sequence (DNA): TGCGCCAGCAGCTATGGGACAGGGACGAACACTGAAGCTTTCTTT. Translated: CASSYGTGTNTEAFF.

This clone was found a few times. The chain employs TRBV5-6 and TRBJ2-7; 9 bases are shared with TRBD1. After removal of 1 base from V and 6 bases from J, the junction contained 5 bases not matched to a gene. The CDR3 sequence is 14 residues long. Germline values: CDR1 SGHDT, CDR2 YYEEEE. CDR3 nucleotides: TGTGCCAGCAGCTTGACAGGGGGCTTAGGCGAGCAGTACTTC. It codes for CASSLTGGLGEQYF.

CDR3 loop: CASSPRQGSAEQYF. The CDR3 DNA sequence: TGTGCCAGCAGTCCTAGACAGGGTTCAGCCGAGCAGTACTTC. The J gene is TRBJ2-7, the V gene TRBV27, with TRBD1 matching 7 bases. The CDR3 runs to 14 residues. The germline V gene has CDR1 MNHEY and CDR2 SMNVEV (reference sequence). V gave up 5 bases and J gave up 6 bases; unmatched junction bases: 10.

The rearrangement joins TRBV5-6 to TRBJ2-7; 14 nucleotides agree with TRBD2. This CDR3 has 15 amino acids. The ends lost 4 bases at V and 7 bases at J; junction bases unmatched: 7. Germline assignment: CDR1 SGHDT and CDR2 YYEEEE. Here the CDR3 reads CASSRTGLAGVEQYF. CDR3 DNA: TGTGCCAGCAGCCGGACGGGACTAGCGGGGGTAGAGCAGTACTTC.

The rearrangement links TRBV5-1 to TRBJ2-7; TRBD1 might be the D (6 bases). V shed 3 bases and J shed 0 bases, with 13 bases lying between them. The CDR3 loop spans 15 amino acids. Looked up from germline, CDR1 is SGHRS and CDR2 is YFSETQ. Here the CDR3 DNA reads TGCGCCAGCAGCTCTCGACAGGCCGCCTCCTACGAGCAGTACTTC. Translation: CASSSRQAASYEQYF.

This clone came up a few times. This chain connects TRBV5-6 to TRBJ1-5; 7 positions agree with TRBD1. In germline, CDR1 is SGHDT, CDR2 YYEEEE. The ends lost 3 bases at V and 7 bases at J; junction bases unmatched: 7. The CDR3 runs 14 residues. DNA for the CDR3: TGTGCCAGCAGCTCGAGGGGGCGTGGGCAGCCCCAGCATTTT. Its protein product is CASSSRGRGQPQHF.

The V and J genes are TRBV10-3 and TRBJ1-3; D unclear. The CDR3 covers 13 residues. V was shortened by 6 bases and J by 0 bases, with 6 bases between the two germline ends. CDR1 and CDR2 (germline): ENHRY, SYGVKD. CDR3 protein: CAIRGVSGNTIYF. The DNA for the CDR3 is TGTGCCATCAGGGGAGTCTCTGGAAACACCATATATTTT.

This clone was seen only a few times. The chain couples TRBV10-2 to TRBJ2-7, with a possible D match to TRBD1 (5 bases). The V end lost 1 base, the J end lost 1 base, and 8 bases lay between the germline ends. This CDR3 has 14 residues. From germline, CDR1 is WSHSY and CDR2 SAAADI. This CDR3 reads CASSEFGASYEQYF. In nucleotides, the CDR3 is TGCGCCAGCAGTGAGTTTGGGGCTTCCTACGAGCAGTACTTC.

This chain joins TRBV7-9 and TRBJ2-2; 10 nucleotides line up with TRBD2. J lost 0 bases, V lost 4 bases, and 5 bases had no gene match. The CDR3 length is 17 residues. Germline values: CDR1 SEHNR, CDR2 FQNEAQ (reference sequence). The CDR3 coding sequence is TGTGCCAGCAGCTGGGGACTAGCGTCCGCGAACACCGGGGAGCTGTTTTTT. Translated: CASSWGLASANTGELFF.

This clone was seen only a few times. This chain uses TRBV2 with TRBJ2-1; 10 positions match TRBD1. Germline lookup yields CDR1 SNHLY and CDR2 FYNNEI. Trimming took 8 bases from V and 6 from J; bases not matched to a gene: 10. CDR3 length: 15 amino acids. The CDR3 nucleotides are TGTGCCAGCCTACTTGGGACAGGGGTCGGCAATGAGCAGTTCTTC. This gives the protein CASLLGTGVGNEQFF.

This clone occurred a few times. The V call is TRBV29-1, the J call TRBJ2-3; 7 bases line up with TRBD2. Unmatched junction bases numbered 8, after V lost 4 bases and J lost 1 base. The CDR3 is 15 amino acids. The germline V gene has CDR1 SQVTM and CDR2 ANQGSEA. CDR3 in amino acids: CSVGRSGERTDTQYF. The CDR3 DNA follows: TGCAGCGTTGGTAGGAGCGGGGAACGCACAGATACGCAGTATTTT.

The chain joins TRBV9 to TRBJ2-5, with TRBD2 identical over 14 bases. CDR3 length equals 16 residues. V lost 4 bases to trimming and J lost 5 bases; unmatched junction nucleotides: 7. CDR1 is SGDLS, CDR2 YYNGEE, per germline. The CDR3 coding sequence is TGTGCCAGCAGCACGACTAGCGGGGGGGTTTTGGAGACCCAGTACTTC. Protein product: CASSTTSGGVLETQYF. Full variable domain (rest looked up from reference TRBV9 and TRBJ2-5): DSGVTQTPKHLITATGQRVTLRCSPRSGDLSVYWYQQSLDQGLQFLIQYYNGEERAKGNILERFSAQQFPDLHSELNLSSLELGDSALYFCASSTTSGGVLETQYFGPGTRLLVL.

The chain joins TRBV4-1 to TRBJ2-5; D unclear. TRBJ2-7 explains the end of the DNA better; the J call may be wrong. Germline V CDR1 and CDR2: MGHRA, YSYEKL. The CDR3 runs 14 residues. The CDR3 DNA reads TGCGCCAGCAGCCAAGGCAAGGAAAACTACGAGCAGTACTTC. It codes for CASSQGKENYEQYF.

The chain has TRBV6-5 and TRBJ1-5; D is ambiguous. CDR3 size: 13 residues. Between the trimmed V and J ends, which lost 5 bases and 7 bases, there was a span of 12 bases. Germline loops: CDR1 MNHEY, CDR2 SVGAGI. Here the CDR3 reads CASSETLQQPQHF. For the CDR3, the DNA is TGTGCCAGCAGTGAAACATTGCAACAGCCCCAGCATTTT.

The chain uses TRBV6-6 and TRBJ1-1; 7 bases are a match to TRBD1. The CDR3 runs to 14 residues. V lost 2 bases to trimming and J lost 4 bases; unmatched junction nucleotides: 4. The germline gives CDR1 MNHNY, CDR2 SVGAGI (reference sequence). The CDR3 loop reads CASSYTGTATEAFF. Here the CDR3 DNA reads TGTGCCAGCAGTTACACCGGGACAGCCACTGAAGCTTTCTTT.

This clone was counted between two and nine times. The V and J genes are TRBV6-1 and TRBJ1-2, with D possibly matching TRBD1 (5 bases). This CDR3 is 13 amino acids long. Germline V gene sequence: CDR1 MNHNS, CDR2 SASEGT. The germline V and J ends were trimmed by 10 bases and 5 bases, with 17 bases remaining between them. CDR3 nucleotide sequence: TGTGCCACCAGCCAATGGCAGGGTTATGGCTACACCTTC. Its translation is CATSQWQGYGYTF.

This clone turned up a few times. The chain carries TRBV2 and TRBJ2-2; no firm D call. The CDR3 is made up of 13 amino acids. In germline, CDR1 is SNHLY, CDR2 FYNNEI. With 4 bases removed from V and 2 bases from J, the gap between germline ends came to 5 bases. The CDR3: CASSVTNTGELFF. For the CDR3, the DNA is TGTGCCAGCAGTGTCACTAACACCGGGGAGCTGTTTTTT. Full variable domain (remainder filled in from reference TRBV2 and TRBJ2-2): EPEVTQTPSHQVTQMGQEVILRCVPISNHLYFYWYRQILGQKVEFLVSFYNNEISEKSEIFDDQFSVERPDGSNFTLKIRSTKLEDSAMYFCASSVTNTGELFFGEGSRLTVL.

J is TRBJ2-3 and V is TRBV11-1; D unresolved. The CDR3 is made up of 14 amino acids. The germline CDR1 and CDR2 sequences are SGHAT and FQDESV (reference sequence). V lost 1 base and J 0 bases, leaving 5 bases between the germline ends. The CDR3 loop reads CASSLVQSTDTQYF. CDR3 DNA sequence: TGTGCCAGCAGCTTAGTCCAGAGCACAGATACGCAGTATTTT. Supplemented by reference TRBV11-1 and TRBJ2-3, the full variable domain reads EAEVAQSPRYKITEKSQAVAFWCDPISGHATLYWYRQILGQGPELLVQFQDESVVDDSQLPKDRFSAERLKGVDSTLKIQPAELGDSAMYLCASSLVQSTDTQYFGPGTRLTVL.

Worth noting for this clone: This CDR3 fails to terminate in the conserved phenylalanine or tryptophan, so it likely reflects a read error. The DNA is left out, because the CDR3 cannot be placed on it with certainty; the CDR3 is given as TCRdb lists it. V and J are TRBV6-4 and TRBJ2-3; the D call TRBD1 from the table was never checked on the DNA. The CDR3 is 14 residues long, counting both termini. Germline V gene lookup returns CDR1 MRHNA and CDR2 SNTAGT. This CDR3 is CASSLGQHTDTKYL.